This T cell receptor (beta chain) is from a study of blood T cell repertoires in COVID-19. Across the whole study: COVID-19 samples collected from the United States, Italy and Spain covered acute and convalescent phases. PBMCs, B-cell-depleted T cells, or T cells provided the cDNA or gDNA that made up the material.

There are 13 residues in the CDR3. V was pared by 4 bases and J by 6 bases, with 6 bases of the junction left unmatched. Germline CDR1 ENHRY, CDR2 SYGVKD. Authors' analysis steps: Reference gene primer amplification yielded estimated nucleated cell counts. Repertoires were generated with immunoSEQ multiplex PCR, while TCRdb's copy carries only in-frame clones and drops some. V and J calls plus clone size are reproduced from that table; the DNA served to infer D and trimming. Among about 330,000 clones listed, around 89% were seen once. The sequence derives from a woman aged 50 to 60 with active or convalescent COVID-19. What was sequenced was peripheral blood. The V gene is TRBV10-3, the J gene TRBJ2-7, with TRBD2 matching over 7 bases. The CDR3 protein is CAISGGGVGEQYF. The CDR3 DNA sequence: TGTGCCATCAGTGGGGGGGGTGTCGGCGAGCAGTACTTC.